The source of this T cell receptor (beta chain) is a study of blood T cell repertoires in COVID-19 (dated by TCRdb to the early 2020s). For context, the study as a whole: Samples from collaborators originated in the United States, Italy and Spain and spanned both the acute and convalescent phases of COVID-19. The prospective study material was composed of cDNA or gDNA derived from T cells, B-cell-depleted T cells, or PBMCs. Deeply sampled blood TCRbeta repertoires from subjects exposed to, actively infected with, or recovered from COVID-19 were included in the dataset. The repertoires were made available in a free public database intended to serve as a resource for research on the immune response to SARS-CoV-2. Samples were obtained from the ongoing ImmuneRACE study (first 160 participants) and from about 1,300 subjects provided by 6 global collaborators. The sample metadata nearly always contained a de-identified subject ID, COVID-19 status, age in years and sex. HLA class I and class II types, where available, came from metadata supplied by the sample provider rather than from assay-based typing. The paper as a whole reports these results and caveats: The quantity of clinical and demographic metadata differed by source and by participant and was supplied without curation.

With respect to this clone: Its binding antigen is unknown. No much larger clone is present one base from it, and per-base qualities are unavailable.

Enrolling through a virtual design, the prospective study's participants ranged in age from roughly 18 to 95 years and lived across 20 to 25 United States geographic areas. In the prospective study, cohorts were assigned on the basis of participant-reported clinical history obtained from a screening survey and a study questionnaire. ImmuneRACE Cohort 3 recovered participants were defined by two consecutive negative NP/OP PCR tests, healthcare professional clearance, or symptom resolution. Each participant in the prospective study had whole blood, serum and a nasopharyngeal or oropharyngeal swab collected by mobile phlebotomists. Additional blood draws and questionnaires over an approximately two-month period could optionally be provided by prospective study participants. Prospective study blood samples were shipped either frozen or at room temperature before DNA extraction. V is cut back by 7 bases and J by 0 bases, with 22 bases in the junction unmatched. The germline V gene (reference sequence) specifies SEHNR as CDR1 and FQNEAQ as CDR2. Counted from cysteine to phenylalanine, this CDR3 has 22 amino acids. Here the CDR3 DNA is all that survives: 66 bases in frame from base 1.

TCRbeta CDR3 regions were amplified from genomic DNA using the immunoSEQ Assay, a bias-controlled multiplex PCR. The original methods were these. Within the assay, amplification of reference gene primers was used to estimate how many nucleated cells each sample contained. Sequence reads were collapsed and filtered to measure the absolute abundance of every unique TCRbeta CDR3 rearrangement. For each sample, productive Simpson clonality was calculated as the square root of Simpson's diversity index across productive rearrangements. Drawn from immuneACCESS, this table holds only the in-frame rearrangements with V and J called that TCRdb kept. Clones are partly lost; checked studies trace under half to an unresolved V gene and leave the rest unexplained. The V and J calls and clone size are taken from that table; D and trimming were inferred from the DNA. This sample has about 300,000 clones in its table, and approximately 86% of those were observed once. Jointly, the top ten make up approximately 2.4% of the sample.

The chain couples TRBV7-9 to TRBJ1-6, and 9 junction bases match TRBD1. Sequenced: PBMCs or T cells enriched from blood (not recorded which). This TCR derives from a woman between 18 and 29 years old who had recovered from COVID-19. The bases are TGTGCCAGCACCTCAAGCGTTGGGGACAGGGTAACGCGGAGCTCCTATAATTCACCCCTCCACTTT. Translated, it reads CASTSSVGDRVTRSSYNSPLHF.